The T cell receptor (beta chain) under discussion was sequenced for a study of cytomegalovirus exposure and HLA in healthy donors (dated by TCRdb to about 2017). For context, the study as a whole: An earlier analysis of 550 to 700 of the donors reported 250 to 300 Gb of sequence data and 117 million unique TCR beta sequences from 150 million to 200 million T cells. Approximately 300 gigabases of sequencing data and around 85 million unique TCR sequences made up an early release that covered approximately 650 HLA-typed donors. Of the roughly 390 genotyped donors, over 70% fell in the genetic ancestry cluster associated with self-reported Caucasian donors. The aim of the study was to test whether cataloging public T cell receptors could identify signatures of past pathogen exposure. Using immunosequencing, the study profiled T cell repertoires from about 650 subjects and related those repertoires to cytomegalovirus serostatus. A separate validation cohort of roughly 120 different subjects was used in addition to the approximately 670-subject first cohort. The study combined high-throughput TCR immunosequencing, statistical association of individual TCRs with disease status, and machine learning to predict cytomegalovirus infection status. A later analysis re-analyzed previously published TCR beta repertoires from approximately 670 donors and added high-resolution HLA genotyping to study TCR occurrence patterns. Rather than using new phenotypic data, the later analysis identified candidate immune exposures from TCR beta sequences and from how often those sequences occurred across donors. An earlier analysis of 450 to 750 of the donors used high-throughput TCR beta sequencing to judge whether each TCR beta V gene segment behaved as functional or pseudogenic. Donor age, sex, ethnicity and CMV serostatus were collected together with the repertoire data. Genome-wide SNP genotypes for about 65% of the roughly 700 donors were used in a later genetic analysis, which treated that subset as a discovery cohort. All discovery cohort repertoires had been generated using a single sequencing platform. Class I and class II HLA loci were covered by the typing at four-digit resolution. Typing coverage varied by locus: roughly 620-640 donors for A, B, C, DRB1 and DQB1; approximately 500 for DQA1; more than 600 for DPA1; more than 450 for DPB1. Four or five DR-DQ haplotypes were treated as single units for association and clustering because of strong linkage in the cohort. Among about 370 genotyped donors of the cohort, an average of approximately 220,000 unique TCR beta nucleotide sequences was sequenced per donor, of which about 20% were non-productive.

Overall results and qualifications from the work: In the study, approximately 150 TCR beta chains were listed as associated with cytomegalovirus. According to a later analysis, most CMV-associated TCR beta chains appeared to be HLA-restricted, and the HLA associations seemed to be driven largely by CMV exposure. A later genetic analysis associated a missense DCLRE1C variant with V-gene and J-gene trimming of TCR beta chains, and an independent cohort replicated the association. The classifier was reported to diagnose cytomegalovirus status with high specificity and sensitivity in both the original and validation cohorts. In a later analysis, HLA-associated TCR beta chains were found to be more clonally expanded and to have lower generation probabilities than equally common non-associated chains. A group of highly shared sequence variants was considered likely to be a technical artifact of the sequencing pipeline. Specific HLA alleles were associated with roughly 16,000 TCR beta sequences at a false discovery rate of 0.05 in a later analysis. Because HLA typing was missing for some donors at each locus, association tests included only the typed subset. Because counts were too low, about 17 rarely observed V segments, including chromosome 9 orphons, were excluded from the earlier analysis of 500 to 700 of the donors. A further reported finding was that TCR beta sequences accurately predicted the HLA-A and HLA-B alleles for most subjects in the first cohort. In vitro tests confirmed that a few of the cytomegalovirus-associated TCR beta chains recognize cytomegalovirus antigens. In this cohort, only TCR beta chains were sequenced, and detectable features were limited by the absence of alpha or paired-chain data. Some IMGT-functional V segments, including TRBV6-2 and TRBV6-3, could not be distinguished by the 87-base-pair reads and were therefore excluded. CMV serostatus was the only immune exposure information available for the cohort. Sequencing depth was assumed to be roughly uniform across donors in the presence/absence analyses, though that assumption may not hold. While some public TCRs were present in many individuals, most TCR sequences turned up only very rarely across donors. A later analysis found that TCR association rates varied across HLA loci, with DRB1 alleles showing the most associated TCRs and HLA-C alleles the fewest. In an earlier analysis of 587 of the donors, most TCR beta V segments appeared in productive rearrangements about 87% or about 30% of the time, broadly matching IMGT annotations. Several of the top co-occurrence clusters appeared to be linked to parvovirus B19, influenza, CMV and Epstein-Barr virus, according to a later analysis. When HLA alleles, especially DR and DQ, strongly co-occurred, attributing TCR associations to individual alleles was difficult. The authors suggested that the approach could potentially be generalized to other disease states and immunological phenotypes. Correlated functional status among segregating V segments might be attributable to linkage disequilibrium, but an unknown experimental factor could not be ruled out. According to a later genetic analysis, donors in an Asian-associated ancestry cluster had fewer N-insertions in productive TCRs than the approximately 670-donor mean.

V loses 1 base of germline sequence and J loses 8 bases, and the interval between the two ends is 11 bases. From a lookup of the germline V gene (reference sequence), CDR1 and CDR2 are SEHNR and FQNEAQ. The CDR3 contains 13 residues, cysteine and phenylalanine counted. CDR3 DNA only is kept here, 39 bases in frame from base 1. To prepare the library, the immunoSEQ multiplex PCR assay was applied. For the multiplex PCR, a mixture combining 60 forward primers for TCR Vbeta segments and 13 reverse primers for TCR Jbeta segments was used. The CDR3 region of rearranged TCR beta genes was amplified from genomic DNA with a multiplex PCR assay. The Illumina HiSeq System was used to sequence the amplified TCR beta libraries as 87-base-pair reads. The authors' pipeline ran thus. Across the 666 repertoires, a later analysis counted roughly 77 million unique TCR beta chains, 9.5 million to 13 million of which were shared by at least two donors. Raw reads were error-corrected and collapsed into unique sequences by a nearest-neighbor algorithm in which closely related sequences were merged to remove PCR and sequencing errors. Alignment of CDR3 sequences to IMGT reference sequences was used to assign V, D and J gene segments. For a sequence to be retained, at least a six-nucleotide match to both a V gene segment and a J gene segment was required. A rearrangement counted as productive if the CDR3 had no stop codons and remained in frame with V and J, and every other rearrangement counted as non-productive. CDR3 was defined according to IMGT convention as the region running from the second conserved V-encoded cysteine to the conserved J-encoded phenylalanine. In an earlier analysis of roughly 610 of the donors, sequences lacking an unambiguous match to a single V gene segment were excluded. An earlier analysis of fewer than 750 of the donors classified V segments as functional when productive rearrangements were above 56.7% and as segregating when the standard deviation between donors was above 5%. A statistical classification framework was built to diagnose cytomegalovirus status from the catalog of TCR beta chain sequences. In a later analysis, V and J genes were assigned by comparing TCR nucleotide sequences against IMGT/GENE-DB human TR gene sequences. In a later analysis, CDR3 sequences and most-parsimonious VDJ recombination scenarios were assigned using the TCRdist pipeline. A later analysis defined each TCR beta chain by its CDR3 amino acid sequence plus V-gene family, and excluded reads lacking a unique V-gene family. In a later analysis, a few hundred highly shared, low-generation-probability nucleotide sequences were removed to address suspected cross-contamination and a sequencing artifact. In a later analysis, a clonal expansion index for each public chain was calculated from normalized within-repertoire ranks of inferred template counts. Generation probabilities in a later analysis came from a VDJ recombination model fitted to out-of-frame rearrangements, and those results were checked against IGoR. In a later analysis, hypergeometric tests were used to score TCR-TCR, TCR-HLA and TCR-CMV co-occurrence, with a repertoire-size bias correction applied to TCR pairs. False discovery rates were estimated in a later analysis by permuting HLA or CMV assignments 20 times. In a later analysis, co-occurring TCRs were grouped using DBSCAN, and TCRdist sequence similarity was added for clustering within HLA-allele-positive subsets. Co-occurrence clustering excluded repertoires with fewer than 30,000 or more than 120,000 public chains, plus five with anomalous nucleotide sharing. TCRdb took over this immuneACCESS table, retaining in-frame rearrangements with V and J assigned. Such tables are incomplete; in checked studies, under half of the missing clones stem from an unresolved V gene, and the remainder is unexplained. That table gives V, J and clone size, and the DNA gave D and trimming. This sample gives 100,000 to 150,000 clones in total; under 12% of them show up just once. Just over 4.5% of the sample rests with the top ten.

This clone was observed a handful of times. The specificity of this receptor is unknown. No much larger clonotype is one base removed from it; base qualities were not supplied. In total, just over 650 healthy bone marrow donors made up the cohort. At the time of sampling, all cohort members were nominally healthy, though unrecorded immune exposures were likely present. The donor tested CMV seropositive, placing the donor among the 310 or so seropositive members of the cohort. A peripheral blood sample was collected from each donor, and TCR beta sequencing was performed on peripheral blood mononuclear cells. The Qiagen DNeasy Blood Extraction Kit was used to extract genomic DNA from the blood cell samples.

Sample: PBMCs. The chain was built from TRBV7-9 and TRBJ1-2, with an unclear D gene assignment. The source of this sequence is a woman between 18 and 30 years old in good health and CMV-seropositive. CDR3 region: CASSLVTGSGYTF. The sequenced DNA is TGTGCCAGCAGCTTAGTTACCGGTTCCGGCTACACCTTC.